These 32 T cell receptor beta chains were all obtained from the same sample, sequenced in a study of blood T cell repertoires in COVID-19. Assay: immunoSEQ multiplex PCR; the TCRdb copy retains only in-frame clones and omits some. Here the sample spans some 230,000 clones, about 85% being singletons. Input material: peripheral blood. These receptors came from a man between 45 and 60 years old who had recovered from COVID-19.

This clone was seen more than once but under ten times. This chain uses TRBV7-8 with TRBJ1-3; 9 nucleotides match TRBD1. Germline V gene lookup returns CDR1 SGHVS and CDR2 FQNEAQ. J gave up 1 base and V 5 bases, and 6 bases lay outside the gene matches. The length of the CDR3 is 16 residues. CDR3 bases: TGTGCCAGCAGCACCGGGACAGGGTTTTCTGGAAACACCATATATTTT. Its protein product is CASSTGTGFSGNTIYF.

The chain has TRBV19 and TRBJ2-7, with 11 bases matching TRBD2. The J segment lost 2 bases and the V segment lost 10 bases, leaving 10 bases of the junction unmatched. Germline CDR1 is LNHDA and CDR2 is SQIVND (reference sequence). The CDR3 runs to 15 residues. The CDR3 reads CATRSVAGGPYEQYF. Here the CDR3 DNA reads TGTGCCACTAGGTCTGTAGCGGGAGGGCCCTACGAGCAGTACTTC.

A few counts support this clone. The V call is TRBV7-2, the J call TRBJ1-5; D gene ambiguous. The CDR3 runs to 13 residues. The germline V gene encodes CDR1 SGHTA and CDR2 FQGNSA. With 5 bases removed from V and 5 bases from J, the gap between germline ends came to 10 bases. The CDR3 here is CASSAARDQPQHF. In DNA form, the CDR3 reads TGTGCCAGCAGCGCAGCTAGAGATCAGCCCCAGCATTTT.

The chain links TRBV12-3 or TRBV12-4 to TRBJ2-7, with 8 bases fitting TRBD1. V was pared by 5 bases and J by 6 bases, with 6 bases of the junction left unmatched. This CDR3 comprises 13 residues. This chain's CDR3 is CASSQTTGAEQYF. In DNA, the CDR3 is TGTGCCAGCAGTCAGACGACAGGGGCCGAGCAGTACTTC.

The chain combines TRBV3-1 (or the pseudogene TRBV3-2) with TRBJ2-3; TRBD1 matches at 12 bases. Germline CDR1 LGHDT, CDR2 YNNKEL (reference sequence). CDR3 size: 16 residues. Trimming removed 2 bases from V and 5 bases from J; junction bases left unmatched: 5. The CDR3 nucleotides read TGTGCCAGCAGCCAACGGGGACAGGGGGCTGTAGATACGCAGTATTTT. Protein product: CASSQRGQGAVDTQYF.

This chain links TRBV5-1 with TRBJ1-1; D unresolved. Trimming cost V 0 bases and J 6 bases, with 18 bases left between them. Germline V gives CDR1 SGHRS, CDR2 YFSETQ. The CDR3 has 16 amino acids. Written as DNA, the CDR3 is TGCGCCAGCAGCTTGGCCGGGTTAGGTAGTTTCTCTGAAGCTTTCTTT. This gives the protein CASSLAGLGSFSEAFF.

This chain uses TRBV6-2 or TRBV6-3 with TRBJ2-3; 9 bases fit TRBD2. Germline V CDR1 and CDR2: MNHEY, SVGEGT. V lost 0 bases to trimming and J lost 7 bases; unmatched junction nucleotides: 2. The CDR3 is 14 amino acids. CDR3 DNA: TGTGCCAGCAGTTACTCTAGCGGGAGTAATACGCAGTATTTT. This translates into CASSYSSGSNTQYF.

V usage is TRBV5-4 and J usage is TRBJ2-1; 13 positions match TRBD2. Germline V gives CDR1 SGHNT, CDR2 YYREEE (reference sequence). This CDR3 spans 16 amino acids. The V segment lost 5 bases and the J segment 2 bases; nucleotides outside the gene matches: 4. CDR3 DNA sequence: TGTGCCAGCAGGGCGGGACTAGCGGGAACCTACAATGAGCAGTTCTTC. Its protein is CASRAGLAGTYNEQFF.

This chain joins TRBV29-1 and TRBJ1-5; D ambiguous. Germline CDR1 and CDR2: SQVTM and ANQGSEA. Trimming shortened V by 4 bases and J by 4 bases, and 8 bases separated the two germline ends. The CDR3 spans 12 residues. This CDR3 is CSVGQVNQPQHF. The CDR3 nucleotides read TGCAGCGTTGGGCAGGTTAATCAGCCCCAGCATTTT.

The chain's CDR3 is CAWSGGPNSPLHF. The DNA of the CDR3 is TGTGCCTGGAGCGGGGGTCCAAATTCACCCCTCCACTTT. V and J are TRBV30 and TRBJ1-6; D is possibly TRBD1 (5 bases). Germline CDR1 is GTSNPN and CDR2 is SVGIG (reference sequence). The CDR3 length is 13 residues. The V end was cut by 3 bases, the J end by 7 bases, with 10 bases between.

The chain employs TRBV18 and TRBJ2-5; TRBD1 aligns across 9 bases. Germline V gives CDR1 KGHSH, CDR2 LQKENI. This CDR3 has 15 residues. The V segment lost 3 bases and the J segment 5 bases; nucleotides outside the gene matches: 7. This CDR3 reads CASSPTGGNWETQYF. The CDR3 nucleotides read TGTGCCAGCTCACCTACAGGGGGCAATTGGGAGACCCAGTACTTC.

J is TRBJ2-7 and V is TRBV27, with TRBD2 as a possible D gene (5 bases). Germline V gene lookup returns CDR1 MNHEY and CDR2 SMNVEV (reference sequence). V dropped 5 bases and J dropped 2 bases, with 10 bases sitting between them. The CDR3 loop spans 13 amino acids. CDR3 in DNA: TGTGCCAGCAGTCGTGTCGGGGCCTACGAGCAGTACTTC. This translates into CASSRVGAYEQYF.

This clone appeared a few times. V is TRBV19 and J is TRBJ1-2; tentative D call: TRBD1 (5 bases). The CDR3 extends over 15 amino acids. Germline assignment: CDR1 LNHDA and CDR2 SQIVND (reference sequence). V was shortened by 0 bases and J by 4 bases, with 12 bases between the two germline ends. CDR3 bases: TGTGCCAGTAGTATAGAGCCCAAGGGGCTCTATGGCTACACCTTC. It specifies CASSIEPKGLYGYTF.

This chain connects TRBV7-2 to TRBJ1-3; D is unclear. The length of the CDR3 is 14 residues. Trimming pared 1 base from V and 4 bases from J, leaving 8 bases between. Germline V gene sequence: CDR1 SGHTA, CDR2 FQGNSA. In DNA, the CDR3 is TGTGCCAGCAGCTTAGATGCAGGCGGAAACACCATATATTTT. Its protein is CASSLDAGGNTIYF.

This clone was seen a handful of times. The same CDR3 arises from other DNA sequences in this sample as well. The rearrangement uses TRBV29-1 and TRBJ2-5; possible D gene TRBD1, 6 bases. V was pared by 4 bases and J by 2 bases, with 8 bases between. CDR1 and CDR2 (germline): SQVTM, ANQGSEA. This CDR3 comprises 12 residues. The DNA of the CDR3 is TGCAGCGTTGGAGGACAGCAAGAGACCCAGTACTTC. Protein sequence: CSVGGQQETQYF.

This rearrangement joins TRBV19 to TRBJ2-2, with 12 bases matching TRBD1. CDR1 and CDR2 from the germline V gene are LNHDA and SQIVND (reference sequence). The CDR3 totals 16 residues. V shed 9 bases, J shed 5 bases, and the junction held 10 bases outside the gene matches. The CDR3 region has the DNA TGTGCCAGCTCTAAGGGACAGGGGGCAGGAACCGGGGAGCTGTTTTTT. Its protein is CASSKGQGAGTGELFF.

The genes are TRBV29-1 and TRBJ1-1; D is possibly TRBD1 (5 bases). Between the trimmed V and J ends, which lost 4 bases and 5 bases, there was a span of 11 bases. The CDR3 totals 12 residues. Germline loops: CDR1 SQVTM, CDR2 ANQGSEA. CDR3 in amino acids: CSVGAGQTEAFF. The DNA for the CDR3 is TGCAGCGTTGGGGCAGGGCAGACTGAAGCTTTCTTT.

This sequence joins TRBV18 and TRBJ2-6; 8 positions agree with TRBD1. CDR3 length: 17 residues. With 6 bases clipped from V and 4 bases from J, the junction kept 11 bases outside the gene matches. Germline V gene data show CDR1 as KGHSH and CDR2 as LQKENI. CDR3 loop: CASSYNRGQAGANVLTF. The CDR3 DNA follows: TGTGCCAGCTCTTACAACAGGGGACAGGCCGGGGCCAACGTCCTGACTTTC. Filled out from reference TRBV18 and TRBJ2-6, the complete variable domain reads NAGVMQNPRHLVRRRGQEARLRCSPMKGHSHVYWYRQLPEEGLKFMVYLQKENIIDESGMPKERFSAEFPKEGPSILRIQQVVRGDSAAYFCASSYNRGQAGANVLTFGAGSRLTVL.

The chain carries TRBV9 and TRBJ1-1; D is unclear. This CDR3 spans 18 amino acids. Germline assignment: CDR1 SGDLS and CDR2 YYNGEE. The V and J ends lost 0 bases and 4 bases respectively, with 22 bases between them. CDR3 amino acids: CASSVARDGRGIPTEAFF. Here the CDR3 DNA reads TGTGCCAGCAGCGTAGCTCGAGACGGTCGAGGGATCCCCACTGAAGCTTTCTTT.

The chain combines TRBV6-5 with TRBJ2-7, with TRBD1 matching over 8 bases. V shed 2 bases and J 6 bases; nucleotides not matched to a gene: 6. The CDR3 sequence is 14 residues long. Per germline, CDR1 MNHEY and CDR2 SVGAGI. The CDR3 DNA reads TGTGCCAGCAGTTACGACAGGGGAAGAAGCGAGCAGTACTTC. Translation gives CASSYDRGRSEQYF.

CDR3 residues: CASSSETGFNGYTF. CDR3 sequence (DNA): TGTGCCAGCAGTAGTGAGACAGGTTTTAATGGCTACACCTTC. V is TRBV27 and J is TRBJ1-2; a possible D gene is TRBD1 (6 bases). Germline CDR1 MNHEY, CDR2 SMNVEV (reference sequence). The length of the CDR3 is 14 residues. V dropped 5 bases and J dropped 6 bases, with 16 bases sitting between them.

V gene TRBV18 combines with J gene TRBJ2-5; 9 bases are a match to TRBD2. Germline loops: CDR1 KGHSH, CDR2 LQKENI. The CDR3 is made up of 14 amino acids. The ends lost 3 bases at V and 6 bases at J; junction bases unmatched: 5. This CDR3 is CASSPGLARQTQYF. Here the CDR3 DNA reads TGTGCCAGCTCACCGGGACTAGCACGGCAGACCCAGTACTTC.

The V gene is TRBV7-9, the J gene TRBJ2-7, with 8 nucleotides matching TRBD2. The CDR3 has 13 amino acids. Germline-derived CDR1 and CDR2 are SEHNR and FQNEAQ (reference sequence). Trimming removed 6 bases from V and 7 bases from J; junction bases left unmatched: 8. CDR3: CASSAGVAGEQYF. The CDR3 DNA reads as TGTGCCAGCAGTGCCGGGGTAGCGGGGGAGCAGTACTTC.

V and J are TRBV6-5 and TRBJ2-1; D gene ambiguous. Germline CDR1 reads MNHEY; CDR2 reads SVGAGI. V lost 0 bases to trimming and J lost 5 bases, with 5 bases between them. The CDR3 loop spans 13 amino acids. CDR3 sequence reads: CASSYSTDNEQFF. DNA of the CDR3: TGTGCCAGCAGTTACTCCACGGACAATGAGCAGTTCTTC.

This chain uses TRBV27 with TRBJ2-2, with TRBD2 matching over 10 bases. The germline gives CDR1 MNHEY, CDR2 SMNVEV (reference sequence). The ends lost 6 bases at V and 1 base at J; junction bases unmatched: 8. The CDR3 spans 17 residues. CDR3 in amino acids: CASRRTSGNLNTGELFF. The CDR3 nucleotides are TGTGCCAGCAGACGGACTAGCGGTAATTTGAACACCGGGGAGCTGTTTTTT.

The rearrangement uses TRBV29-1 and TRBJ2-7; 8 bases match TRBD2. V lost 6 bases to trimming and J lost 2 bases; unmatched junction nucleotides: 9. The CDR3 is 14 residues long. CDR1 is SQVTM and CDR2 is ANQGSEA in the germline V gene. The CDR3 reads CSVLVAGSTYEQYF. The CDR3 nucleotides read TGCAGCGTACTAGTAGCGGGATCGACCTACGAGCAGTACTTC.

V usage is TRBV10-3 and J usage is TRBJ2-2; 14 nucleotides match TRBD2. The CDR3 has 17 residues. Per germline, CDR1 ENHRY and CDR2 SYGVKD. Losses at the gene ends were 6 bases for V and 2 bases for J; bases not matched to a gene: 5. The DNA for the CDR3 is TGTGCCATCAGAACCGGGACTAGCGGGAGTAACACCGGGGAGCTGTTTTTT. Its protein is CAIRTGTSGSNTGELFF.

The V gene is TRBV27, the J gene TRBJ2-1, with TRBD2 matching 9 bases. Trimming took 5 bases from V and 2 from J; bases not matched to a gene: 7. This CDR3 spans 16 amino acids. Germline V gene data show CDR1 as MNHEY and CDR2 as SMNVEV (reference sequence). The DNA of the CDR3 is TGTGCCAGCAGTCCGTCTAGCGGGATAACCTACAATGAGCAGTTCTTC. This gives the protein CASSPSSGITYNEQFF.

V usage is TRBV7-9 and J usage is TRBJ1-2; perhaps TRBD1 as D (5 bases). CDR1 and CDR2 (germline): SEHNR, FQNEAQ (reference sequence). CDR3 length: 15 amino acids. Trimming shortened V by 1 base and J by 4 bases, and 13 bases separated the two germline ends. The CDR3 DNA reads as TGTGCCAGCAGCTTAGTGGTAAACAGGATCTATGGCTACACCTTC. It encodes CASSLVVNRIYGYTF.

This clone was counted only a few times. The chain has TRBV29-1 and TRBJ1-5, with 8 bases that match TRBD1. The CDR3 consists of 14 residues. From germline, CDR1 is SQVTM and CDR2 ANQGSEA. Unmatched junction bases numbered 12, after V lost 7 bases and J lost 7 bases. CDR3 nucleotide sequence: TGCAGCGCCGGTGAGACAGGGGTGGGGCAGCCCCAGCATTTT. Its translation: CSAGETGVGQPQHF.

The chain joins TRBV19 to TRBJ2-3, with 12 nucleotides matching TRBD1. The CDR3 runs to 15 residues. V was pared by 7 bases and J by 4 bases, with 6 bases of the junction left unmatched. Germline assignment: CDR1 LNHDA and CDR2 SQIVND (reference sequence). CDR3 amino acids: CASTRDRGLADTQYF. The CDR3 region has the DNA TGTGCCAGTACCCGGGACAGGGGGCTGGCAGATACGCAGTATTTT. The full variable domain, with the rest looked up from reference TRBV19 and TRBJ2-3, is DGGITQSPKYLFRKEGQNVTLSCEQNLNHDAMYWYRQDPGQGLRLIYYSQIVNDFQKGDIAEGYSVSREKKESFPLTVTSAQKNPTAFYLCASTRDRGLADTQYFGPGTRLTVL.

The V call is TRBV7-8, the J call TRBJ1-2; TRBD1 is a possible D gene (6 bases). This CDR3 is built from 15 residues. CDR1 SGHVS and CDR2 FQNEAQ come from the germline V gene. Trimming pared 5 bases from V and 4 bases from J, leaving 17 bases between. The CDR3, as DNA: TGTGCCAGCAGCCGAGAGGGGGGCGGGAGCTATGGCTACACCTTC. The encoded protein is CASSREGGGSYGYTF.